One sample yielded the 21 T cell receptor beta chains listed below, sequenced in a study of spatial heterogeneity in lung cancer. These receptors lack a known antigen. Using its own MiXCR run on the 5' RACE reads, TCRdb lists one record per CDR3 protein. The top ten clones hold approximately 7.7% of a sample with approximately 26,000 distinct CDR3 sequences, roughly 8.3% of them seen once. Study-wide points: Intratumoral expanded alpha and beta TCR counts were found to track tumor mutation counts.

The time point denotes: sample taken at primary tumor resection. Sequenced material: lung tumor tissue, taken at surgery. The receptors shown here come from a male donor with early-stage non-small cell lung cancer.

This clonotype has at least ten counts. The V gene is TRBV7-2, the J gene TRBJ1-2; D ambiguous. V was pared by 1 base and J by 8 bases, with 14 bases between. This CDR3 contains 14 residues. From germline, CDR1 is SGHTA and CDR2 FQGNSA. The CDR3 DNA is TGTGCCAGCAGCTTAGAGGGCTGGTCGACAGGCTACACCTTC. It translates to CASSLEGWSTGYTF. Full variable domain (missing parts from reference TRBV7-2 and TRBJ1-2): GAGVSQSPSNKVTEKGKDVELRCDPISGHTALYWYRQSLGQGLEFLIYFQGNSAPDKSGLPSDRFSAERTGGSVSTLTIQRTQQEDSAVYLCASSLEGWSTGYTFGSGTRLTVV.

This clonotype has at least ten counts. The chain couples TRBV27 to TRBJ1-6; D is uncertain. The V end lost 6 bases, the J end lost 4 bases, and 7 bases lay between the germline ends. Germline CDR1 is MNHEY and CDR2 is SMNVEV (reference sequence). The CDR3 has 13 residues. DNA of the CDR3: TGTGCCAGCAGGGATATATATAATTCACCCCTCCACTTT. It specifies CASRDIYNSPLHF.

V is TRBV5-6 and J is TRBJ2-3; 7 bases map to TRBD1. Losses at the gene ends were 0 bases for V and 0 bases for J; bases not matched to a gene: 10. The CDR3 has 18 amino acids. Per germline, CDR1 SGHDT and CDR2 YYEEEE. Here the CDR3 DNA reads TGTGCCAGCAGCTTGGTTATCGGGACAGCTTCTAGCACAGATACGCAGTATTTT. This sequence encodes CASSLVIGTASSTDTQYF.

This clonotype has just a few counts. This chain connects TRBV14 to TRBJ2-3; 9 nucleotides align to TRBD2. After removal of 4 bases from V and 8 bases from J, the junction contained 13 bases not matched to a gene. The CDR3 spans 16 residues. CDR1 is SGHDN, CDR2 FVKESK, per germline. The CDR3 sequence is CASSRTGTSRPSTQYF. The CDR3 DNA sequence: TGTGCCAGCAGCCGCACCGGGACTAGCCGCCCCTCTACGCAGTATTTT. The full variable domain, with the rest looked up from reference TRBV14 and TRBJ2-3, is EAGVTQFPSHSVIEKGQTVTLRCDPISGHDNLYWYRRVMGKEIKFLLHFVKESKQDESGMPNNRFLAERTGGTYSTLKVQPAELEDSGVYFCASSRTGTSRPSTQYFGPGTRLTVL.

This clonotype was counted many times. V is TRBV10-3 and J is TRBJ2-1, with 10 nucleotides matching TRBD2. With 9 bases clipped from V and 3 bases from J, the junction kept 11 bases outside the gene matches. The CDR3 loop spans 16 amino acids. Per germline, CDR1 ENHRY and CDR2 SYGVKD. CDR3 nucleotides: TGTGCCATGGCCCCTTCTAGCGGGGGTGACTACAATGAGCAGTTCTTC. Its translation is CAMAPSSGGDYNEQFF.

This clonotype was counted at least ten times. The chain has TRBV18 and TRBJ2-2; 11 nucleotides match TRBD1. CDR1 and CDR2 from the germline V gene are KGHSH and LQKENI. This CDR3 has 16 amino acids. Trimming cost V 3 bases and J 4 bases; bases outside gene matches: 4. Here the CDR3 DNA reads TGTGCCAGCTCACCGACGGGACAGGGGGGCACCGGGGAGCTGTTTTTT. It is translated as CASSPTGQGGTGELFF. The variable domain in full, with the rest retrieved from reference TRBV18 and TRBJ2-2, is NAGVMQNPRHLVRRRGQEARLRCSPMKGHSHVYWYRQLPEEGLKFMVYLQKENIIDESGMPKERFSAEFPKEGPSILRIQQVVRGDSAAYFCASSPTGQGGTGELFFGEGSRLTVL.

This clonotype has ten or more counts. The V gene is TRBV28, the J gene TRBJ2-4; 10 nucleotides agree with TRBD2. The CDR3 extends over 14 amino acids. V lost 5 bases to trimming and J lost 6 bases; unmatched junction nucleotides: 4. Germline-derived CDR1 and CDR2 are MDHEN and SYDVKM. This CDR3 is CASSQRGGGNIQYF. CDR3 sequence (DNA): TGTGCCAGCAGTCAGCGGGGGGGCGGAAACATTCAGTACTTC. The whole variable domain, remainder taken from reference TRBV28 and TRBJ2-4, is DVKVTQSSRYLVKRTGEKVFLECVQDMDHENMFWYRQDPGLGLRLIYFSYDVKMKEKGDIPEGYSVSREKKERFSLILESASTNQTSMYLCASSQRGGGNIQYFGAGTRLSVL.

In this sample, this clonotype turned up many times. V gene TRBV28 combines with J gene TRBJ2-6, with D tentatively TRBD2 (7 bases). CDR3 length: 18 amino acids. Germline V lookup: CDR1 MDHEN, CDR2 SYDVKM. Trimming took off 6 bases at V and 4 bases at J, with 22 bases between the two ends. The CDR3 sequence is CASSLLDGGPDGANVLTF. The CDR3 DNA sequence: TGTGCCAGCAGCCTCCTCGACGGGGGGCCGGACGGGGCCAACGTCCTGACTTTC.

The table lists this clonotype with many counts. The chain is built from TRBV7-9 and TRBJ2-3, with D unresolved. From germline, CDR1 is SEHNR and CDR2 FQNEAQ (reference sequence). Deletions cut 3 bases from V and 1 base from J, with 11 bases between. The CDR3 is made up of 15 amino acids. The CDR3 DNA sequence: TGTGCCAGCAGCTTCGGTGACTCCCGCACAGATACGCAGTATTTT. It specifies CASSFGDSRTDTQYF.

This clonotype was recorded a few times. A much larger clonotype is one base distant, so this may be a read error. This chain connects TRBV5-1 to TRBJ2-1; D is perhaps TRBD2 (5 bases). In germline, CDR1 is SGHRS, CDR2 YFSETQ. The CDR3 is made up of 12 amino acids. The V end lost 2 bases, the J end lost 12 bases, and 12 bases lay between the germline ends. The CDR3 coding sequence is TGCGCCAGCAGCTTACCCGGGGTGCCGCAGTTCTTC. As protein: CASSLPGVPQFF.

This clonotype was recorded at least ten times. The rearrangement uses TRBV3-1 and TRBJ1-2; D is unresolved. The CDR3 has 13 amino acids. The germline CDR1 and CDR2 sequences are LGHDT and YNNKEL (reference sequence). V was clipped by 5 bases and J by 2 bases, with 9 bases between them. CDR3 DNA: TGTGCCAGCAGCAAAGGTAGAAACTATGGCTACACCTTC. Translating it yields CASSKGRNYGYTF.

This clonotype was counted between two and nine times. This chain's CDR3 is CASSLTSTGELFF. The CDR3 nucleotides are TGTGCCAGCAGCTTAACCTCTACCGGGGAGCTGTTTTTT. This sequence joins TRBV7-8 and TRBJ2-2; D unresolved. V lost 2 bases, J lost 5 bases, and 6 bases lay in between. The CDR3 contains 13 residues. Germline V gives CDR1 SGHVS, CDR2 FQNEAQ. Supplemented by reference TRBV7-8 and TRBJ2-2, the full variable domain reads GAGVSQSPRYKVAKRGQDVALRCDPISGHVSLFWYQQALGQGPEFLTYFQNEAQLDKSGLPSDRFFAERPEGSVSTLKIQRTQQEDSAVYLCASSLTSTGELFFGEGSRLTVL.

This clonotype was seen repeatedly, ten times or more. The chain links TRBV5-1 to TRBJ2-3; D may be TRBD2 (6 bases). Germline-derived CDR1 and CDR2 are SGHRS and YFSETQ. V was shortened by 3 bases and J by 5 bases, with 31 bases between the two germline ends. The CDR3 is 20 amino acids. The CDR3 protein is CASSSPGLAWERGTGDTQYF. Written as DNA, the CDR3 is TGCGCCAGCAGCTCGCCAGGATTAGCATGGGAACGCGGGACGGGAGATACGCAGTATTTT.

This clonotype occurred many times. The chain uses TRBV30 and TRBJ2-7; D possibly corresponds to TRBD1 (6 bases). Germline CDR1 reads GTSNPN; CDR2 reads SVGIG (reference sequence). This CDR3 has 12 residues. V dropped 0 bases and J dropped 5 bases, with 8 bases sitting between them. The CDR3 here is CAWSVQGHEQYF. The CDR3 DNA follows: TGTGCCTGGAGTGTACAGGGCCACGAGCAGTACTTC.

This clonotype has only a few counts. This chain joins TRBV20-1 and TRBJ1-1, with D tentatively TRBD1 (6 bases). V was trimmed by 6 bases and J by 9 bases, leaving 26 bases between them. The CDR3 is 15 amino acids. The germline CDR1 and CDR2 sequences are DFQATT and SNEGSKA (reference sequence). CDR3: CSAQPPRTEFYKAFF. CDR3 coding DNA: TGCAGTGCCCAACCACCGAGGACAGAGTTTTACAAAGCTTTCTTT.

This clonotype showed up many times. The chain is built from TRBV20-1 and TRBJ1-2; D is possibly TRBD1 (5 bases). The length of the CDR3 is 12 residues. The germline V gene encodes CDR1 DFQATT and CDR2 SNEGSKA (reference sequence). V was trimmed by 6 bases and J by 3 bases, leaving 11 bases between them. CDR3 coding DNA: TGCAGTGCCTCCCGGGGCGACTATGGCTACACCTTC. It codes for CSASRGDYGYTF.

The V gene is TRBV7-9, the J gene TRBJ2-3; possibly TRBD2 for D (5 bases). Trimming left V 3 bases short and J 4 bases short, with 5 bases between. The CDR3 extends over 12 amino acids. Germline CDR1 and CDR2: SEHNR and FQNEAQ (reference sequence). The CDR3 here is CASSLRADTQYF. CDR3 sequence (DNA): TGTGCCAGCAGCTTGAGGGCAGATACGCAGTATTTT.

This clonotype was picked up many times. The CDR3 protein is CASSLGAGSSQPQHF. In nucleotides, the CDR3 is TGCGCCAGCAGCTTGGGGGCAGGTAGCTCTCAGCCCCAGCATTTT. This chain links TRBV5-1 with TRBJ1-5; D gene uncertain. The CDR3 covers 15 residues. The V end was cut by 0 bases, the J end by 6 bases, with 13 bases between. CDR1 and CDR2 from the germline V gene are SGHRS and YFSETQ. Using reference TRBV5-1 and TRBJ1-5 for the parts outside the CDR3, the full variable domain is KAGVTQTPRYLIKTRGQQVTLSCSPISGHRSVSWYQQTPGQGLQFLFEYFSETQRNKGNFPGRFSGRQFSNSRSEMNVSTLELGDSALYLCASSLGAGSSQPQHFGDGTRLSIL.

This clonotype occurred many times. The chain links TRBV20-1 to TRBJ2-3, with a tentative D call TRBD2 (6 bases). Germline loops: CDR1 DFQATT, CDR2 SNEGSKA (reference sequence). This CDR3 has 13 residues. The V gene lost 7 bases and the J gene lost 1 base, with 12 bases spanning the gap. CDR3 nucleotides: TGCAGTGGTCAAGGAGGGGGCACAGATACGCAGTATTTT. This translates into CSGQGGGTDTQYF.

This clonotype was found many times. This sequence joins TRBV9 and TRBJ2-3; D is ambiguous. Germline loops: CDR1 SGDLS, CDR2 YYNGEE. Deletions cut 3 bases from V and 2 bases from J, with 4 bases between. The CDR3 length is 12 residues. In DNA, the CDR3 is TGTGCCAGCAGCGGAGACACAGATACGCAGTATTTT. This encodes CASSGDTDTQYF.

This clonotype was observed many times. The gene calls are TRBV20-1 and TRBJ1-4; 10 positions match TRBD1. The V gene's germline CDR1 is DFQATT and CDR2 SNEGSKA (reference sequence). J gave up 8 bases and V 3 bases, and 15 bases lay outside the gene matches. This CDR3 spans 17 amino acids. The CDR3 region is CSASPGQGMEVEEKLFF. The CDR3 region has the DNA TGCAGTGCTAGCCCGGGACAGGGGATGGAGGTGGAGGAAAAACTGTTTTTT.